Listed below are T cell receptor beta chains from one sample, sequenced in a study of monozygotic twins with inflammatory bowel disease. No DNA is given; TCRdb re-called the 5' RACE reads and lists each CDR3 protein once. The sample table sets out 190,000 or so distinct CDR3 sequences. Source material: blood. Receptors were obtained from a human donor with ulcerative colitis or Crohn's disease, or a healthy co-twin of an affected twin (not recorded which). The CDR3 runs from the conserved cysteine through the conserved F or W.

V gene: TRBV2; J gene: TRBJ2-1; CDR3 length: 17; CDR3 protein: CASSSGPSGGSYNEQFF
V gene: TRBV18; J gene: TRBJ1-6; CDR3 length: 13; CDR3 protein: CASLRNRDSPLHF
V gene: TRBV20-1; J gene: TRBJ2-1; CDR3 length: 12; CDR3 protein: CSGGDYHNEQFF
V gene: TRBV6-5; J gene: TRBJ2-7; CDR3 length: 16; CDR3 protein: CASSYATSGGANEQYF
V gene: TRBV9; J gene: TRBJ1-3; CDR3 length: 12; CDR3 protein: CASSKGGDTIYF
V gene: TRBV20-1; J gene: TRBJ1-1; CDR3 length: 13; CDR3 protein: CSAIGGRGTEAFF
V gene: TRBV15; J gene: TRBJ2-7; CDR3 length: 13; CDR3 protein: CATSRQELYEQYF
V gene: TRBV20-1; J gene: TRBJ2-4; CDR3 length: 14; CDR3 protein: CSARGGGWGDIQYF
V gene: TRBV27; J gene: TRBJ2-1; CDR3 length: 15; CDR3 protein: CASSLSGEAYNEQFF
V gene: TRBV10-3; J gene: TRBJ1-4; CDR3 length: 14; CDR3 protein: CAISELGKDEKLFF
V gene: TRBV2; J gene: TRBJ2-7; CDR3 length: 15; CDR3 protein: CASAYSGQGSYEQYF
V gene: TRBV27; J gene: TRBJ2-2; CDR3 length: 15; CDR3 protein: CASSLRGQVTGELFF
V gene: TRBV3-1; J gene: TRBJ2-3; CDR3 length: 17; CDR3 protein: CASSPQGAGGLIDTQYF
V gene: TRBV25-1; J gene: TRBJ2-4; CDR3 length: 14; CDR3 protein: CASSETGAGDIQYF
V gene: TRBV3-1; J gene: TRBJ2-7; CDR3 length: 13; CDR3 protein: CASSQDGGIEQYF
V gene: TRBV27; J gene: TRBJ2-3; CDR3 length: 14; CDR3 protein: CASSLSRLGDTQYF
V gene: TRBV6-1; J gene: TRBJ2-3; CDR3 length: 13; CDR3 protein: CASSRQEVDTQYF
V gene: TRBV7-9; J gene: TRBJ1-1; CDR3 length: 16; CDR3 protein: CASSPRQGGENTEAFF
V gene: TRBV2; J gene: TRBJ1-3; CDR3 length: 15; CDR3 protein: CASSTAADSGNTIYF
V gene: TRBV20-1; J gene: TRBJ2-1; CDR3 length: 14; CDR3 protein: CSANGGGAFNEQFF
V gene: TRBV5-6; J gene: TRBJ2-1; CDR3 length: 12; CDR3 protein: CASSPGLNEQFF
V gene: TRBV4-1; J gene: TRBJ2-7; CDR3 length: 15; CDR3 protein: CASSQYGTGGYEQYF
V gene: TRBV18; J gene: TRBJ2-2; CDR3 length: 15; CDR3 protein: CASSSGTGYTGELFF
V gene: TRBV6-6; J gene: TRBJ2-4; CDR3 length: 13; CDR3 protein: CASSYSGGNIQYF
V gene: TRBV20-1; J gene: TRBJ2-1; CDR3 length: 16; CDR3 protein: CSADRTSGSRYNEQFF
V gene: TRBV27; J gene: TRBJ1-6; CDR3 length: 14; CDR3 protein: CASSFLPYNSPLHF